This record covers a single T cell receptor beta chain. The sample holds other DNA sequences that translate to the same CDR3. Seattle participants joined during active infection and were tracked over time. CDR1 is GTSNPN, CDR2 SVGIG, per germline (reference sequence). V was shortened by 0 bases and J by 4 bases, with 6 bases between the two germline ends. The length of the CDR3 is 12 residues. This sample is part of a study of blood T cell repertoires in COVID-19. Repertoires were generated with immunoSEQ multiplex PCR, while TCRdb's copy carries only in-frame clones and drops some. The table shows 540,000 or so clones, with approximately 88% occurring only once.

The sequence was obtained from a woman aged 45-65 years with COVID-19, enrolled during active disease. This sequence joins TRBV30 and TRBJ2-5; D is unresolved. Sequenced sample: peripheral blood. CDR3 nucleotide sequence: TGTGCCTGGAGTGTACTTCGAGAGACCCAGTACTTC. This sequence encodes CAWSVLRETQYF.